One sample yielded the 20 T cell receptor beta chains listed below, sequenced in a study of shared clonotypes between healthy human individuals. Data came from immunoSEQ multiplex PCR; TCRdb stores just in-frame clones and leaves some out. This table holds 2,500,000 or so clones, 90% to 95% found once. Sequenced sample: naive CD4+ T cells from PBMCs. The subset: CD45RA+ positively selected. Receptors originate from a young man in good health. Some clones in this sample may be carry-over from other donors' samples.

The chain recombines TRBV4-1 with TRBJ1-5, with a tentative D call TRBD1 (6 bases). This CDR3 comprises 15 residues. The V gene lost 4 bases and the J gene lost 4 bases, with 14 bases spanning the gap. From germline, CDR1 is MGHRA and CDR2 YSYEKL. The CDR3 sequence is CASSLSGHQNQPQHF. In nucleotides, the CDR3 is TGCGCCAGCAGCCTTTCGGGACACCAAAATCAGCCCCAGCATTTT.

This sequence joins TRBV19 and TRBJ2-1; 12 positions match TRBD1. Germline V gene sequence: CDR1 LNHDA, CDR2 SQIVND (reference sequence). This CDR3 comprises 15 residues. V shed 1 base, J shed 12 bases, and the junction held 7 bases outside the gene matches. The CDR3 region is CASSIVGTGGPAQFF. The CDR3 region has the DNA TGTGCCAGTAGTATAGTTGGGACAGGGGGCCCAGCGCAGTTCTTC.

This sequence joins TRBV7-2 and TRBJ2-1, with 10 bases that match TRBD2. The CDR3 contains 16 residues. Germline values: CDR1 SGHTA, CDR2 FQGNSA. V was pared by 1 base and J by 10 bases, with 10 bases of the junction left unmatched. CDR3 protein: CASSLVGPSGSQEQFF. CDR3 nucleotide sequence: TGTGCCAGCAGCTTAGTTGGCCCTAGCGGGAGTCAGGAGCAGTTCTTC.

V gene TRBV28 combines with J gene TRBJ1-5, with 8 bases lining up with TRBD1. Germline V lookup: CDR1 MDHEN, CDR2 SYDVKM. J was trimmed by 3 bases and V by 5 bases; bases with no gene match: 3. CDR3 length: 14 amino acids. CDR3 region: CASSTGQANQPQHF. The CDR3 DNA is TGTGCCAGCAGTACGGGACAGGCCAATCAGCCCCAGCATTTT.

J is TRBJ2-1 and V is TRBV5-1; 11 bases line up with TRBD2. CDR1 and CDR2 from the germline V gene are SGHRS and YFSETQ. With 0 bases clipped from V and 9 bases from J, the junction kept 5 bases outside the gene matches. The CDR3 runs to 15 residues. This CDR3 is CASSLELAGDFEQFF. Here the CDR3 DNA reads TGCGCCAGCAGCTTGGAACTAGCGGGAGATTTTGAGCAGTTCTTC.

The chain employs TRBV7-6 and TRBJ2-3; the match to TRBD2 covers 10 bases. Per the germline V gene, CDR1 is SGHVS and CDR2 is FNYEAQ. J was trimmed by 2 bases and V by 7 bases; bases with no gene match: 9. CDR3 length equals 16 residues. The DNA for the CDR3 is TGTGCCAGCACTGAGACTAGCGGGCAAACCACAGATACGCAGTATTTT. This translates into CASTETSGQTTDTQYF.

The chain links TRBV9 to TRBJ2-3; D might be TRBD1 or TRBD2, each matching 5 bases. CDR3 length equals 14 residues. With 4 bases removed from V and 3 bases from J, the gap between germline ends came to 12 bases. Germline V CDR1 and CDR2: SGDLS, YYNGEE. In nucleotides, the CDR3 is TGTGCCAGCAGCAGGGGAGTAGGAACAGATACGCAGTATTTT. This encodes CASSRGVGTDTQYF.

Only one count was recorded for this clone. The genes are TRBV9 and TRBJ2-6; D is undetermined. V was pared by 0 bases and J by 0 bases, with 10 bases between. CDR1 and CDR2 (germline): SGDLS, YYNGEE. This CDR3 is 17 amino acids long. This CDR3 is CASSVDIQHSGANVLTF. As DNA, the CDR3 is TGTGCCAGCAGCGTAGATATTCAACACTCTGGGGCCAACGTCCTGACTTTC.

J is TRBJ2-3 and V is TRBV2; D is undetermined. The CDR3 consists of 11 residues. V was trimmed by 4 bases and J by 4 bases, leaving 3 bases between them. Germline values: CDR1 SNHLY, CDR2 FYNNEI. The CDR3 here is CASSGPDTQYF. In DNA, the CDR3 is TGTGCCAGCAGTGGACCAGATACGCAGTATTTT.

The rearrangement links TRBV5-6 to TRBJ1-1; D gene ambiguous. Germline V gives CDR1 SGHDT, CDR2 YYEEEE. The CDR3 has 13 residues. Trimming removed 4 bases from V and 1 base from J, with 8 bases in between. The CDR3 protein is CASSPNWNTEAFF. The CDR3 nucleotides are TGTGCCAGCAGCCCTAATTGGAACACTGAAGCTTTCTTT.

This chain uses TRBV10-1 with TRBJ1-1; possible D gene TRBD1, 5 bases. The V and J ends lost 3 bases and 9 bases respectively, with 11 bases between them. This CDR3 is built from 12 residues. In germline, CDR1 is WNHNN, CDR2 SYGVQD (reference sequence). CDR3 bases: TGCGCCAGCAGTGAAGGTCCAGGGAAAGCTTTCTTT. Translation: CASSEGPGKAFF.

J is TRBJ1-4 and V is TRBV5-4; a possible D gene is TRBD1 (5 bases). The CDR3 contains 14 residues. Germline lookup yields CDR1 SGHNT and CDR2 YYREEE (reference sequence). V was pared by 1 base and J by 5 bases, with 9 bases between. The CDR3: CASSLKTDNEKLFF. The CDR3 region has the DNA TGTGCCAGCAGCTTGAAGACAGACAATGAAAAACTGTTTTTT.

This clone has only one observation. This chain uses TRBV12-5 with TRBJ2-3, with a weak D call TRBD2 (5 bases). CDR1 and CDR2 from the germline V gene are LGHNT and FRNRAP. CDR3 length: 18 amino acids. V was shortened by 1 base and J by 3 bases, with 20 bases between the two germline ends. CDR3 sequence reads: CASGLGDTSVKSTDTQYF. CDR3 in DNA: TGTGCTAGTGGTTTGGGGGATACTAGTGTTAAAAGTACAGATACGCAGTATTTT.

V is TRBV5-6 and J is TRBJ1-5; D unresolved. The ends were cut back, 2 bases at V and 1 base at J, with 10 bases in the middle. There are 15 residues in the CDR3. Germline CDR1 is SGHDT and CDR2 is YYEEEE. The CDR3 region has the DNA TGTGCCAGCAGCTTAGGCAGACCCAGCAATCAGCCCCAGCATTTT. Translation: CASSLGRPSNQPQHF.

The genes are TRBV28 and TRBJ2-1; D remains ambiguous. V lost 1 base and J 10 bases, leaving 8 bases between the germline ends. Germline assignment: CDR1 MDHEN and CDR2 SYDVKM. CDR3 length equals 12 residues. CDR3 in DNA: TGTGCCAGCAGTTTATTATTCCGGGAGCAGTTCTTC. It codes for CASSLLFREQFF.

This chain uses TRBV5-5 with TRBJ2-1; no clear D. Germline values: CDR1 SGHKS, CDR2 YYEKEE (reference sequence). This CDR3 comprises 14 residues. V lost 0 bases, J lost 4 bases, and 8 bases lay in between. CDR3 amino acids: CASSLGSAYNEQFF. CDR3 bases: TGTGCCAGCAGCTTGGGATCTGCGTACAATGAGCAGTTCTTC.

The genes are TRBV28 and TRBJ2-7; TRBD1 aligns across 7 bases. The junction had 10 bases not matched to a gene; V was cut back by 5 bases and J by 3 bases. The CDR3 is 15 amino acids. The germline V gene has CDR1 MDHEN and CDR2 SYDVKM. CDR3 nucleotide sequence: TGTGCCAGCAGTACACTACAGGGGTTCTACTACGAGCAGTACTTC. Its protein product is CASSTLQGFYYEQYF. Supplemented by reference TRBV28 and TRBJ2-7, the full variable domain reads DVKVTQSSRYLVKRTGEKVFLECVQDMDHENMFWYRQDPGLGLRLIYFSYDVKMKEKGDIPEGYSVSREKKERFSLILESASTNQTSMYLCASSTLQGFYYEQYFGPGTRLTVT.

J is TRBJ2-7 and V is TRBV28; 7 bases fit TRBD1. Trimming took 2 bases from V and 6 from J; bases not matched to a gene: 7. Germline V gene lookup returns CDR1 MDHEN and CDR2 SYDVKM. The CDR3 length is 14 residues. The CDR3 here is CASSLKSRGTEQYF. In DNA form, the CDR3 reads TGTGCCAGCAGTTTAAAGTCCAGGGGGACCGAGCAGTACTTC.

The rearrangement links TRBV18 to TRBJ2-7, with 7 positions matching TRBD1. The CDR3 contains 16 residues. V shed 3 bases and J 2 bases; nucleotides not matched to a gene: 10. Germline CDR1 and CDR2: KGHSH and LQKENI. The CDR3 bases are TGTGCCAGCTCACCCGATCAGGGGGAATTAACCTACGAGCAGTACTTC. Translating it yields CASSPDQGELTYEQYF.

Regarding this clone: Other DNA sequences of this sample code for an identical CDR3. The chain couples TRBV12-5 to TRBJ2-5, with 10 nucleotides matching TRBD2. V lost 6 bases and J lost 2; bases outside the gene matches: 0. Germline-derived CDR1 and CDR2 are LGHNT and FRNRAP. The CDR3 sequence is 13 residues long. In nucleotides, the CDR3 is TGTGCTAGTGGGACTAGCGGGCAAGAGACCCAGTACTTC. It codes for CASGTSGQETQYF.